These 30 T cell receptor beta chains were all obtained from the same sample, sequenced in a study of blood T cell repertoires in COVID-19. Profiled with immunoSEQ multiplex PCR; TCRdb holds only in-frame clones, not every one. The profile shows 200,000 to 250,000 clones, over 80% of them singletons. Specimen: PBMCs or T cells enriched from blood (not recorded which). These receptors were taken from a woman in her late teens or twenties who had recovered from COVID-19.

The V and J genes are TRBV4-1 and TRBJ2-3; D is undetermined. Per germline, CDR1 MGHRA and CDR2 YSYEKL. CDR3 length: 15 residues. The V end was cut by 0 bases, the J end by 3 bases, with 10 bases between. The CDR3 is CASSQDPAVTDTQYF. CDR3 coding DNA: TGCGCCAGCAGCCAAGATCCGGCGGTAACAGATACGCAGTATTTT.

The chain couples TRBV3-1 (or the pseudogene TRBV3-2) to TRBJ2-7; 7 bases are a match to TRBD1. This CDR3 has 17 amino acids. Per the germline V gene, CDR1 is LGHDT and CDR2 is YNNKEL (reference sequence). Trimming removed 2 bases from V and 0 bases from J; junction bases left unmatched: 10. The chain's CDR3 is CASSQSNAGTDSYEQYF. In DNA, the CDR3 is TGTGCCAGCAGCCAATCGAACGCCGGGACAGACTCCTACGAGCAGTACTTC.

The CDR3 sequence is CATSTRGQETQYF. CDR3 bases: TGCGCGACCTCAACGCGGGGGCAAGAGACCCAGTACTTC. The chain joins TRBV4-1 to TRBJ2-5, with 7 bases aligning to TRBD2. The CDR3 has 13 residues. The germline CDR1 and CDR2 sequences are MGHRA and YSYEKL.

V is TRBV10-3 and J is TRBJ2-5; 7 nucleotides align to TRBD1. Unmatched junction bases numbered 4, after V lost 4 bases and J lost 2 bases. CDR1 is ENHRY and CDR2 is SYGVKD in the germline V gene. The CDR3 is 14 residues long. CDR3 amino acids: CAISVIRGQETQYF. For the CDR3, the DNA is TGTGCCATCAGTGTAATCAGGGGGCAAGAGACCCAGTACTTC.

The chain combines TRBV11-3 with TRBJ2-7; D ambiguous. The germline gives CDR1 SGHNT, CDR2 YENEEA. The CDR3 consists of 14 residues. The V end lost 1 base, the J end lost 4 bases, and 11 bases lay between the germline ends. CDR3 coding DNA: TGTGCCAGCAGCTTAGGACACTCGAAATACGAGCAGTACTTC. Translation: CASSLGHSKYEQYF.

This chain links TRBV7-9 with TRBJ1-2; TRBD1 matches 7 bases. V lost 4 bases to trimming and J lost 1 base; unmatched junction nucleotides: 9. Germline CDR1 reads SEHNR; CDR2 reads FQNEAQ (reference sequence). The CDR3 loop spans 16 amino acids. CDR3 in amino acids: CASSSPNRGRNYGYTF. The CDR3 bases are TGTGCCAGCAGCTCTCCAAATAGGGGGCGTAACTATGGCTACACCTTC.

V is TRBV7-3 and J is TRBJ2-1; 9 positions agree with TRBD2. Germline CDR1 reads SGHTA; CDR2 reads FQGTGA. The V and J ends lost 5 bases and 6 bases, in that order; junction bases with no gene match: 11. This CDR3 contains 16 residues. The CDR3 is CASSLKGKLAGNEQFF. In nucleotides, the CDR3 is TGTGCCAGCAGCCTTAAAGGAAAACTAGCGGGCAATGAGCAGTTCTTC.

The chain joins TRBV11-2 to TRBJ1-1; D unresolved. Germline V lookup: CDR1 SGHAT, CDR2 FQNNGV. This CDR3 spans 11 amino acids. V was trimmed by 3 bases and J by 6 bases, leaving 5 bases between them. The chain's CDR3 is CASSFESEAFF. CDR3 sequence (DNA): TGTGCCAGCAGCTTTGAGTCTGAAGCTTTCTTT.

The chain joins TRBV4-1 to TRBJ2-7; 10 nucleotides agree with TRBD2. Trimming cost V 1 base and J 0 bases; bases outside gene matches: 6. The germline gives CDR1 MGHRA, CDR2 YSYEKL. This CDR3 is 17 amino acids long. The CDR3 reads CASSQGRLAGASYEQYF. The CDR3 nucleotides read TGCGCCAGCAGCCAAGGGCGCCTAGCGGGGGCCTCCTACGAGCAGTACTTC.

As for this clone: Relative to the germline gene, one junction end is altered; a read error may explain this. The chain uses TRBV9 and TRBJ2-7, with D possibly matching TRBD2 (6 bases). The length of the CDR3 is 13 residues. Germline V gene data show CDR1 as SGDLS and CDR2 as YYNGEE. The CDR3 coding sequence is TGTGCCAGCAGCGTCTGGGGGGATTTCGTTTTAGACTTC. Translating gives CASSVWGDFVLDF.

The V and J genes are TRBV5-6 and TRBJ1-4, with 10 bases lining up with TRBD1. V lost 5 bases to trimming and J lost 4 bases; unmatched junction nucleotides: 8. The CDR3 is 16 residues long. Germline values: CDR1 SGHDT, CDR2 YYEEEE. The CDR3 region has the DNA TGTGCCAGCAGTCCATCAGGACAGGGGGGTAATGAAAAACTGTTTTTT. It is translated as CASSPSGQGGNEKLFF.

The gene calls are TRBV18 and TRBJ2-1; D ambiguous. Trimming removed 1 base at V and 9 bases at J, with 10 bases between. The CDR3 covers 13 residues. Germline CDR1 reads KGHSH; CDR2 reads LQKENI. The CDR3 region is CASSPQRTPEQFF. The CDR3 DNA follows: TGTGCCAGCTCACCACAACGAACTCCTGAGCAGTTCTTC.

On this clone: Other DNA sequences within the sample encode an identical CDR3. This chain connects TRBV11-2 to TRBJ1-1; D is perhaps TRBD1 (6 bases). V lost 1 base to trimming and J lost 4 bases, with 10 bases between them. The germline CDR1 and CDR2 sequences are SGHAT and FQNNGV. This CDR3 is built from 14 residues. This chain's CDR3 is CASSLGQGSTEAFF. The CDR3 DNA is TGTGCCAGCAGCTTAGGGCAGGGGAGCACTGAAGCTTTCTTT.

The CDR3: CASSPRQGSGTDTQYF. CDR3 in DNA: TGCGCCAGCAGCCCCCGACAGGGGTCCGGCACAGATACGCAGTATTTT. The chain combines TRBV4-1 with TRBJ2-3; 8 bases line up with TRBD1. The CDR3 sequence is 16 residues long. Germline CDR1 MGHRA, CDR2 YSYEKL. Unmatched junction bases numbered 7, after V lost 4 bases and J lost 1 base.

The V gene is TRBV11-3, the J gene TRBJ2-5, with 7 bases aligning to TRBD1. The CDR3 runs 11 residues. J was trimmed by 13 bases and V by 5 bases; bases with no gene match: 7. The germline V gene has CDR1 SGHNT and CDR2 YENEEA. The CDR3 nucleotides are TGTGCCAGCAGCCCCGGGACAGTCCTGTACTTC. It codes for CASSPGTVLYF. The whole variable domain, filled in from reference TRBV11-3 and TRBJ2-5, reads EAGVVQSPRYKIIEKKQPVAFWCNPISGHNTLYWYLQNLGQGPELLIRYENEEAVDDSQLPKDRFSAERLKGVDSTLKIQPAELGDSAVYLCASSPGTVLYFGPGTRLLVL.

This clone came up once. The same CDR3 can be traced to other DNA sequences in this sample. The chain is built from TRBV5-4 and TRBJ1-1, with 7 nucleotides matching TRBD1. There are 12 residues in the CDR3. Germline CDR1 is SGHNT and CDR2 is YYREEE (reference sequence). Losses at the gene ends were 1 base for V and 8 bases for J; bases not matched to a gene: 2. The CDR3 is CASSLRQGEAFF. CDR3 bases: TGTGCCAGCAGCTTGAGACAGGGCGAAGCTTTCTTT.

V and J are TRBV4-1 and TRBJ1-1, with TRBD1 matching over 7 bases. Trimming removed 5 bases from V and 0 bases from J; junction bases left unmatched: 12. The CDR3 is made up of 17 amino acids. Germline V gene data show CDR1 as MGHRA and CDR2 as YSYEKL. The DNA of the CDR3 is TGCGCCAGCAGCTCCGGACAGGCGGCCCGATTGAACACTGAAGCTTTCTTT. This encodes CASSSGQAARLNTEAFF.

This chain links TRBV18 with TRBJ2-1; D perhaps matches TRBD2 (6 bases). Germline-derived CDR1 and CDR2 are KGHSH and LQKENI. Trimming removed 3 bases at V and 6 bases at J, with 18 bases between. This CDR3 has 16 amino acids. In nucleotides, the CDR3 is TGTGCCAGCTCACCCGGAGTGAGCGGAGGGGCCAATGAGCAGTTCTTC. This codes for CASSPGVSGGANEQFF.

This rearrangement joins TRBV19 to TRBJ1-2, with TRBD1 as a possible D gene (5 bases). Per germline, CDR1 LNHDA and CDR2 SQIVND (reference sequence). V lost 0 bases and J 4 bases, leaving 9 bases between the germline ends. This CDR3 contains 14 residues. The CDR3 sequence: CASSIDSDSYGYTF. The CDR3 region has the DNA TGTGCCAGTAGTATAGATTCAGACAGCTATGGCTACACCTTC.

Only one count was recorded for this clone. The CDR3 here is CAISPGPSAHIQYF. Written as DNA, the CDR3 is TGTGCCATCAGTCCCGGCCCGAGCGCCCACATTCAGTACTTC. J is TRBJ2-4 and V is TRBV10-3; no firm D call. The CDR3 is made up of 14 amino acids. Germline V gene lookup returns CDR1 ENHRY and CDR2 SYGVKD. The V end was cut by 5 bases, the J end by 8 bases, with 16 bases between.

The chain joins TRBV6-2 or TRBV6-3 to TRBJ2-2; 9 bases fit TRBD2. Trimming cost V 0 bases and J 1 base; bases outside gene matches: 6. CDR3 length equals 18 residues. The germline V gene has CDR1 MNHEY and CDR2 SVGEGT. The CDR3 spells CASSYSLAGGENTGELFF. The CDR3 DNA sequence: TGTGCCAGCAGTTACTCCCTCGCGGGGGGGGAGAACACCGGGGAGCTGTTTTTT.

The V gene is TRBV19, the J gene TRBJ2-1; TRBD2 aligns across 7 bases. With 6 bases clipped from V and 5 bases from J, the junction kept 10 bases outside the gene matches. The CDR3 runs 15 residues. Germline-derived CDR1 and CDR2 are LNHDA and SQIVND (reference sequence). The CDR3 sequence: CASSRGLGPNNEQFF. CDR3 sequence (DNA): TGTGCCAGTAGCCGAGGACTAGGACCGAACAATGAGCAGTTCTTC.

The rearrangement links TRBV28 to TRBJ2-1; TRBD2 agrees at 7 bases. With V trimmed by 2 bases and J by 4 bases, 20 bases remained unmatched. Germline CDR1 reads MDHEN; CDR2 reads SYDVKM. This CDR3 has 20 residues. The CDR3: CASSLELTSTSGGGYNEQFF. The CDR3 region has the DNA TGTGCCAGCAGTTTAGAGTTGACTAGCACTAGTGGGGGGGGGTACAATGAGCAGTTCTTC.

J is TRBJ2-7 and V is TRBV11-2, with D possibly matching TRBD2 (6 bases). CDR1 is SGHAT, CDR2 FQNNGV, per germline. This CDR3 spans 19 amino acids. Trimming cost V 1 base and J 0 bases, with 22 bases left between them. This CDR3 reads CASSLGGVLGRRYSYEQYF. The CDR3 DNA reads TGTGCCAGCAGCTTAGGCGGGGTGTTAGGACGCAGATACTCCTACGAGCAGTACTTC.

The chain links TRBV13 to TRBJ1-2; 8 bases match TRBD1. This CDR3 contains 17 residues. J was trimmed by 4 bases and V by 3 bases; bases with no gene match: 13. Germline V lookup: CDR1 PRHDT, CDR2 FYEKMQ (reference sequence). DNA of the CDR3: TGTGCCAGCAGCTTTGGGCAGGGGGCTTACGGTGGCTATGGCTACACCTTC. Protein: CASSFGQGAYGGYGYTF.

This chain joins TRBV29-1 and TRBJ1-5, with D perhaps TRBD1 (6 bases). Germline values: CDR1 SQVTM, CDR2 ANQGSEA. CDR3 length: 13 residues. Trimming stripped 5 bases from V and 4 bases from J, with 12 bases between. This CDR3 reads CSVIYRVNQPQHF. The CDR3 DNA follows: TGCAGCGTTATATACAGGGTTAATCAGCCCCAGCATTTT.

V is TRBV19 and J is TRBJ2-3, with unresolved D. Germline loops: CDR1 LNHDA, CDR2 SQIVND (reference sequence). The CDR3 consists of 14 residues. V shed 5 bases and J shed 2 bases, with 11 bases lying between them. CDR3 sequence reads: CASSSGSYTDTQYF. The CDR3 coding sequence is TGTGCCAGTAGTTCTGGCAGTTACACAGATACGCAGTATTTT.

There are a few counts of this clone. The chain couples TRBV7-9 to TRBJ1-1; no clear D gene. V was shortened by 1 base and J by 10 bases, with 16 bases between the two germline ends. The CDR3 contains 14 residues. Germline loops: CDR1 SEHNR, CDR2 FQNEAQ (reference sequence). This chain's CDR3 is CASSLDYGEWGAFF. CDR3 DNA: TGTGCCAGCAGCTTAGATTACGGGGAGTGGGGAGCTTTCTTT. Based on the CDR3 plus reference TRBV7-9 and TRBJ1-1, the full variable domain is DTGVSQNPRHKITKRGQNVTFRCDPISEHNRLYWYRQTLGQGPEFLTYFQNEAQLEKSRLLSDRFSAERPKGSFSTLEIQRTEQGDSAMYLCASSLDYGEWGAFFGQGTRLTVV.

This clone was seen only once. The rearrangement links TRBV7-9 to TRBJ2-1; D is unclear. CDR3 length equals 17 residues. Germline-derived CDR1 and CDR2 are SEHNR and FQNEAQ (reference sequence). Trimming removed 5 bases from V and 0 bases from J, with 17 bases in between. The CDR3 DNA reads TGTGCCAGCAGCCACCCGACTGTCCCGGGCTCCTACAATGAGCAGTTCTTC. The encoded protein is CASSHPTVPGSYNEQFF. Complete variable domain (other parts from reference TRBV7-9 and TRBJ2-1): DTGVSQNPRHKITKRGQNVTFRCDPISEHNRLYWYRQTLGQGPEFLTYFQNEAQLEKSRLLSDRFSAERPKGSFSTLEIQRTEQGDSAMYLCASSHPTVPGSYNEQFFGPGTRLTVL.

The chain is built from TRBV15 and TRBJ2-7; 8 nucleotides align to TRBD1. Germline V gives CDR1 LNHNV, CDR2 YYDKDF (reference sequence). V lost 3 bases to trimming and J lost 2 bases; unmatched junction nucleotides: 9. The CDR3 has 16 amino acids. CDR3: CATSRGVGTGTYEQYF. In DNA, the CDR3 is TGTGCCACCAGCAGGGGGGTGGGGACAGGAACCTACGAGCAGTACTTC.